The T cell receptor beta chain under discussion was sequenced for a study of T cell clonality in common variable immunodeficiency. Per germline, CDR1 KGHSH and CDR2 LQKENI. This CDR3 spans 16 amino acids. Trimming removed 2 bases from V and 5 bases from J, with 19 bases in between. Points on this clone: Its target is not known. Coverage ceases 3 residues before the CDR3 finishes, and the germline J gene fills in the end.

Overall study results and limits: In common variable immunodeficiency, TCR beta chains reportedly carried fewer deletions and N-nucleotide insertions. Compared with controls, CVID subjects had fewer shared TCRbeta clones.

Diagnosis required reduced IgG, IgA and/or IgM with specific antibody deficiency. Sequenced by immunoSEQ multiplex PCR; TCRdb stores in-frame clones only, minus some. The sample holds roughly 12,000 clones, and no clone turns up only once. The sequenced sample consisted of peripheral blood mononuclear cells. V gene TRBV18 combines with J gene TRBJ2-7; D ambiguous. The clonotype was recovered from a human donor with common variable immunodeficiency. The CDR3 loop is CASSPGWALPDHEQYF. The CDR3 DNA, read in part, is TGTGCCAGCTCACCAGGCTGGGCTCTTCCCGACCACGAG.